The 27 T cell receptor beta chains below come from one sample, sequenced in a study of blood T cell repertoires in COVID-19. Profiled with immunoSEQ multiplex PCR; TCRdb holds only in-frame clones, not every one. The sample consists of some 300,000 clones, 70% to 90% of them appearing once. The material sequenced was PBMCs or T cells enriched from blood (not recorded which). All receptors come from a woman aged 25 to 45 who had recovered from COVID-19.

This chain joins TRBV9 and TRBJ2-1; 7 bases line up with TRBD2. Losses at the gene ends were 7 bases for V and 13 bases for J; bases not matched to a gene: 14. This CDR3 region has 13 residues. Germline V gene lookup returns CDR1 SGDLS and CDR2 YYNGEE. Here the CDR3 DNA reads TGTGCCAGCGGGAGGGGAGGGGCTAGCGTTCAGTTCTTC. Its translation is CASGRGGASVQFF.

The gene calls are TRBV30 and TRBJ2-5; weak D call: TRBD2 (7 bases). Germline CDR1 reads GTSNPN; CDR2 reads SVGIG (reference sequence). Trimming stripped 0 bases from V and 6 bases from J, with 20 bases between. This CDR3 is 16 amino acids long. The CDR3 coding sequence is TGTGCCTGGAGTGTACTTAGAGGGGGGGTAGTGAAGACCCAGTACTTC. Its translation: CAWSVLRGGVVKTQYF.

The chain links TRBV7-3 to TRBJ2-3, with TRBD1 as a possible D gene (5 bases). Germline loops: CDR1 SGHTA, CDR2 FQGTGA. The V and J ends lost 6 bases and 3 bases respectively, with 10 bases between them. The CDR3 has 13 residues. CDR3 loop: CASSRQTTDTQYF. The CDR3, as DNA: TGTGCCAGCAGTCGACAGACAACAGATACGCAGTATTTT.

The chain recombines TRBV5-1 with TRBJ2-2; 7 bases map to TRBD2. Germline CDR1 reads SGHRS; CDR2 reads YFSETQ. J lost 5 bases, V lost 3 bases, and 13 bases had no gene match. The CDR3 runs to 17 residues. The CDR3 here is CASSSIAGATWTGELFF. The CDR3 DNA is TGCGCCAGCAGCTCAATTGCGGGAGCCACGTGGACCGGGGAGCTGTTTTTT.

The chain recombines TRBV29-1 with TRBJ2-7, with D possibly matching TRBD2 (6 bases). CDR1 SQVTM and CDR2 ANQGSEA come from the germline V gene. The CDR3 loop spans 13 amino acids. Trimming removed 4 bases from V and 2 bases from J, with 12 bases in between. This chain's CDR3 is CSVGRDLPYEQYF. The CDR3, as DNA: TGCAGCGTTGGGCGGGACCTACCCTACGAGCAGTACTTC.

This clone is a singleton in its sample. The chain has TRBV14 and TRBJ1-1, with 8 bases matching TRBD1. The CDR3 is made up of 14 amino acids. V was clipped by 1 base and J by 6 bases; unmatched bases: 4. Per the germline V gene, CDR1 is SGHDN and CDR2 is FVKESK. CDR3 loop: CASSQGTGGSEAFF. Written as DNA, the CDR3 is TGTGCCAGCAGCCAAGGAACAGGGGGTTCTGAAGCTTTCTTT.

DNA for the CDR3: TGTGCCAGCAGCCAAGAAGAATTGACAGCCGACCGTGAAGCTTTCTTT. Protein sequence: CASSQEELTADREAFF. The V and J genes are TRBV3-1 (or the pseudogene TRBV3-2) and TRBJ1-1, with TRBD1 as a possible D gene (5 bases). The CDR3 runs 16 residues. Between the trimmed V and J ends, which lost 0 bases and 7 bases, there was a span of 18 bases. CDR1 is LGHDT, CDR2 YNNKEL, per germline (reference sequence).

The V gene is TRBV30, the J gene TRBJ1-2, with a tentative D call TRBD1 (6 bases). V lost 7 bases to trimming and J lost 0 bases, with 12 bases between them. CDR3 length: 13 residues. CDR1 and CDR2 from the germline V gene are GTSNPN and SVGIG (reference sequence). CDR3 DNA: TGTGCCTTTGAAGGGGGATCTAACTATGGCTACACCTTC. Translated: CAFEGGSNYGYTF.

The chain is built from TRBV6-5 and TRBJ1-1; D is unclear. The CDR3 consists of 16 residues. Trimming took 3 bases from V and 0 from J, leaving 14 bases between them. Germline lookup yields CDR1 MNHEY and CDR2 SVGAGI. The CDR3 sequence: CASSYSEALVNTEAFF. DNA for the CDR3: TGTGCCAGCAGTTATTCCGAGGCGCTAGTGAACACTGAAGCTTTCTTT.

The V and J genes are TRBV5-6 and TRBJ1-4; tentative D call: TRBD1 (5 bases). The germline CDR1 and CDR2 sequences are SGHDT and YYEEEE. Trimming shortened V by 4 bases and J by 6 bases, and 13 bases separated the two germline ends. CDR3 length: 14 residues. The CDR3 region is CASSEQEKDEKLFF. The CDR3 nucleotides read TGTGCCAGCAGCGAACAGGAGAAAGATGAAAAACTGTTTTTT.

The J gene is TRBJ2-3, the V gene TRBV7-2; D may be TRBD2 (6 bases). Trimming left V 2 bases short and J 6 bases short, with 9 bases between. From germline, CDR1 is SGHTA and CDR2 FQGNSA. CDR3 size: 13 residues. CDR3 in DNA: TGTGCCAGCAGCTTACGACGGGAGGATACGCAGTATTTT. It encodes CASSLRREDTQYF.

The V and J genes are TRBV4-1 and TRBJ2-5; no definite D call. This CDR3 spans 15 amino acids. CDR1 MGHRA and CDR2 YSYEKL come from the germline V gene. Trimming shortened V by 1 base and J by 0 bases, and 9 bases separated the two germline ends. CDR3 nucleotides: TGCGCCAGCAGCCAAGCGACTGCTGACCAAGAGACCCAGTACTTC. Encoded protein: CASSQATADQETQYF.

CDR3 DNA: TGCGCCAGCCGTTCAGGGGGCCAAGAGACCCAGTACTTC. Amino acids: CASRSGGQETQYF. This sequence joins TRBV5-1 and TRBJ2-5; 7 bases map to TRBD1. Losses at the gene ends were 7 bases for V and 1 base for J; bases not matched to a gene: 4. The CDR3 extends over 13 amino acids. Germline V lookup: CDR1 SGHRS, CDR2 YFSETQ.

The chain uses TRBV19 and TRBJ2-2; no definite D call. V lost 6 bases and J 2 bases, leaving 4 bases between the germline ends. Germline lookup yields CDR1 LNHDA and CDR2 SQIVND (reference sequence). The CDR3 is 12 amino acids. The CDR3 here is CASSYNTGELFF. CDR3 DNA: TGTGCCAGTAGCTATAACACCGGGGAGCTGTTTTTT. Supplemented by reference TRBV19 and TRBJ2-2, the full variable domain reads DGGITQSPKYLFRKEGQNVTLSCEQNLNHDAMYWYRQDPGQGLRLIYYSQIVNDFQKGDIAEGYSVSREKKESFPLTVTSAQKNPTAFYLCASSYNTGELFFGEGSRLTVL.

The genes are TRBV7-3 and TRBJ2-1; TRBD2 matches 8 bases. Germline CDR1 is SGHTA and CDR2 is FQGTGA. V trimming: 0 bases; J trimming: 12 bases; junction bases outside the gene matches: 7. This CDR3 is built from 14 residues. CDR3 in amino acids: CASSLTSGEPLQFF. In nucleotides, the CDR3 is TGTGCCAGCAGCTTAACTAGCGGGGAGCCCTTGCAGTTCTTC.

The chain is built from TRBV19 and TRBJ1-2, with 9 bases aligning to TRBD1. CDR1 and CDR2 (germline): LNHDA, SQIVND (reference sequence). The CDR3 sequence is 16 residues long. Trimming at V came to 8 bases and at J to 4 bases, leaving 14 bases not matched to a gene. The CDR3 spells CASHLTPGQGVYGYTF. The CDR3 nucleotides are TGTGCCAGTCACCTAACCCCGGGACAGGGCGTCTATGGCTACACCTTC.

The V and J genes are TRBV5-1 and TRBJ1-2, with D maybe TRBD1 (6 bases). V dropped 5 bases and J dropped 4 bases, with 21 bases sitting between them. The CDR3 is 16 amino acids. The germline gives CDR1 SGHRS, CDR2 YFSETQ. The CDR3 region has the DNA TGCGCCAGCAGTAAGGAACAGGGAGAAGGCGCCTATGGCTACACCTTC. Residues: CASSKEQGEGAYGYTF.

The CDR3 is CASSLGQGGKYF. The CDR3 bases are TGTGCCAGCAGTTTAGGACAGGGGGGGAAGTACTTC. The chain uses TRBV28 and TRBJ2-7; 10 nucleotides line up with TRBD1. Germline assignment: CDR1 MDHEN and CDR2 SYDVKM. Unmatched junction bases numbered 3, after V lost 2 bases and J lost 11 bases. The CDR3 sequence is 12 residues long.

V gene TRBV28 combines with J gene TRBJ2-5; D ambiguous. CDR1 is MDHEN and CDR2 is SYDVKM in the germline V gene. This CDR3 has 13 residues. The V end was cut by 4 bases, the J end by 5 bases, with 11 bases between. DNA of the CDR3: TGTGCCAGCAGTTCGGCGACAATCGAGACCCAGTACTTC. It yields the protein CASSSATIETQYF. The full variable domain, in which reference TRBV28 and TRBJ2-5 provide the parts outside the CDR3, is DVKVTQSSRYLVKRTGEKVFLECVQDMDHENMFWYRQDPGLGLRLIYFSYDVKMKEKGDIPEGYSVSREKKERFSLILESASTNQTSMYLCASSSATIETQYFGPGTRLLVL.

V gene TRBV11-2 combines with J gene TRBJ2-4; a possible D gene is TRBD2 (5 bases). V was shortened by 1 base and J by 2 bases, with 21 bases between the two germline ends. Germline-derived CDR1 and CDR2 are SGHAT and FQNNGV. The CDR3 is 19 amino acids. CDR3 residues: CASSLVMIAGGDTKNIQYF. CDR3 DNA: TGTGCCAGCAGCTTAGTTATGATCGCGGGCGGTGATACCAAAAACATTCAGTACTTC.

CDR3 loop: CASSSETGTATYEQYF. For the CDR3, the DNA is TGTGCCAGCAGCTCGGAGACCGGGACAGCAACCTACGAGCAGTACTTC. The chain links TRBV5-6 to TRBJ2-7; TRBD1 matches at 7 bases. V was clipped by 3 bases and J by 2 bases; unmatched bases: 11. Germline V lookup: CDR1 SGHDT, CDR2 YYEEEE. CDR3 length equals 16 residues.

This clone was seen just once. V usage is TRBV28 and J usage is TRBJ1-5; possible D gene TRBD1, 5 bases. The germline gives CDR1 MDHEN, CDR2 SYDVKM. This CDR3 is 13 amino acids long. V was pared by 2 bases and J by 5 bases, with 7 bases between. CDR3 in DNA: TGTGCCAGCAGTTTAGACAGCTATCAGCCCCAGCATTTT. Amino acid sequence: CASSLDSYQPQHF.

As to this clone: The identical CDR3 is also encoded by other nucleotide sequences in the sample. The rearrangement uses TRBV5-1 and TRBJ1-1; D might be TRBD1 (5 bases). The CDR3 is 13 amino acids. Germline lookup yields CDR1 SGHRS and CDR2 YFSETQ. Trimming stripped 4 bases from V and 4 bases from J, with 11 bases between. The CDR3 DNA is TGCGCCAGCAGCCTCCGCGGGGGCACTGAAGCTTTCTTT. The encoded protein is CASSLRGGTEAFF.

This clone was recorded a few times. The chain recombines TRBV7-2 with TRBJ2-7; 12 bases are shared with TRBD2. This CDR3 is built from 18 residues. Germline assignment: CDR1 SGHTA and CDR2 FQGNSA. Trimming took 2 bases from V and 6 from J; bases not matched to a gene: 14. In nucleotides, the CDR3 is TGTGCCAGCAGCTTAATACCCGCGCGGACTAGCGGGATACCCGAGCAGTACTTC. This codes for CASSLIPARTSGIPEQYF.

This chain joins TRBV28 and TRBJ2-3; weak D call: TRBD1 (6 bases). CDR1 and CDR2 (germline): MDHEN, SYDVKM. This CDR3 contains 14 residues. The V end was cut by 6 bases, the J end by 4 bases, with 14 bases between. CDR3 coding DNA: TGTGCCAGCAGCCCGCAGGGGAGTTCAGATACGCAGTATTTT. It yields the protein CASSPQGSSDTQYF.

The J gene is TRBJ2-7, the V gene TRBV11-2, with 11 positions matching TRBD2. J lost 1 base, V lost 4 bases, and 6 bases had no gene match. Germline V gene data show CDR1 as SGHAT and CDR2 as FQNNGV. The CDR3 totals 16 residues. The DNA of the CDR3 is TGTGCCAGCAGCTCCCCCGGGACTAGCGGATCCTACGAGCAGTACTTC. Translating it yields CASSSPGTSGSYEQYF.

The V call is TRBV7-8, the J call TRBJ2-3; weak D call: TRBD2 (5 bases). The CDR3 consists of 17 residues. CDR1 is SGHVS and CDR2 is FQNEAQ in the germline V gene. V was shortened by 5 bases and J by 4 bases, with 22 bases between the two germline ends. CDR3 loop: CASSPGLARLRADTQYF. For the CDR3, the DNA is TGTGCCAGCAGCCCAGGACTCGCCAGGCTGAGGGCAGATACGCAGTATTTT.